This T cell receptor (beta chain) was identified in a study of T cell changes during pregnancy in multiple sclerosis. Assay: immunoSEQ multiplex PCR; the TCRdb copy retains only in-frame clones and omits some. The table has over 35,000 clones, 87% seen once. V was pared by 8 bases and J by 4 bases, with 4 bases of the junction left unmatched. The germline gives CDR1 MDHEN, CDR2 SYDVKM. The CDR3 has 14 residues. The chain joins TRBV28 to TRBJ2-6; 8 bases map to TRBD1. Specimen: CD4+ T cells from peripheral blood mononuclear cells, collected after pregnancy. The clonotype originates from a female donor with multiple sclerosis, enrolled in a pregnancy study. CDR3: CASWGQAGANVLTF. DNA of the CDR3: TGTGCCAGCTGGGGACAGGCCGGGGCCAACGTCCTGACTTTC.